This T cell receptor beta chain was profiled in a study of T cells after yellow fever vaccination (dated by TCRdb to between 2019 and 2020). A note on the overall study: The SMART-Seq v4 Ultra Low Input RNA kit was used to prepare libraries from fractions with low cell numbers. The cohort comprised two healthy male donors, one aged 18 to 30 and one aged 30 to 40 years. To track T-cell clones before and after primary and booster YFV17D yellow fever vaccination, bulk TCR alpha and beta repertoires were sequenced longitudinally. Blood was collected at multiple timepoints before and after primary and secondary immunization, and bulk PBMC replicates and cell subsets were isolated.

Reading the germline V gene gives CDR1 MGHDK and CDR2 SYGVNS. The CDR3 contains 10 residues, cysteine and phenylalanine counted. Only the CDR3 DNA stays, 30 bases, in frame from base 1. V loses 5 bases, J loses 10 bases, and the germline ends lie 6 bases apart. TCR cDNA was made using 5'RACE template switching, a step that added a universal primer site and unique molecular identifiers. Priming of cDNA synthesis was performed from both the TCR alpha and TCR beta constant segments. Library amplification involved two PCR steps, and the second step added sample barcodes and sequencing adapters. Libraries were sequenced on Illumina HiSeq 2500 (2x100 bp) or NovaSeq (2x150 bp). The authors' analysis ran thus. Demultiplexing of reads and collapsing into UMI consensus sequences were performed with MIGEC, and V(D)J alignment was carried out with MiXCR. Vaccine-responding clonotypes were defined with edgeR using replicate PBMC samples, requiring FDR below 0.01 and a log2 fold change above 5 up to day 15. Each bulk clonotype received a CD4 or CD8 identity based on whether the sequenced CD4 or CD8 repertoire contained that clonotype at higher abundance. In-frame beta chains were kept once TCRdb had trimmed the public reads at Q25 with fastp and called clones with MiXCR. Rows merge per CDR3 protein into single entries with the most common DNA and genes. In this record, the V and J calls reflect TCRdb's handling and not the investigators' own analysis. Present in this sample are hundreds of thousands of distinct CDR3 sequences, around 16% of which were seen just once. The ten largest clones capture 15% to 20% of the sample.

A few counts support this clonotype. The antigen it binds to is not known. There are no base qualities to consult, and no much larger clone falls within one base. Study-level results and caveats: Because the study included only a couple of donors, the extent to which the findings can be generalized is limited. After the booster, most clones that had expanded after primary vaccination were detected again (around 96% of CD4 and 88% of CD8), suggesting broad maintenance of memory. A small share of clonotypes was detected in both CD4 and CD8 compartments, with the overlap likely arising from convergent recombination. FACS-sorted repertoires could contain abundant contaminating clonotypes from the bulk population, so computational filtering was required. The secondary T-cell response was found to be weaker but faster than the primary response, with a peak reached on day 5 rather than on day 15.

The sample's treatment or condition, from its label and the paper: live attenuated yellow fever vaccine strain. Two biological replicates of bulk PBMCs were collected at each blood-draw timepoint. PBMCs were isolated from peripheral blood using a standard Ficoll-Paque protocol. RNA was extracted with TriZol from bulk PBMCs, CD4 and CD8 fractions, and dextramer-positive and dextramer-negative fractions. This receptor was identified in a man in his late teens or twenties who received the YFV17D yellow fever vaccine. This material consisted of PBMCs, taken less than 6 days after the first yellow fever vaccination. Rearrangement joined TRBV25-1 to TRBJ2-1; the D gene assignment is ambiguous. The bases are TGTGCCAGCAGTAACCGGGAGCAGTTCTTC. Its amino acids are CASSNREQFF. The CDR3 plus the reference TRBV25-1 and TRBJ2-1 genes for the other parts give the full variable domain: EADIYQTPRYLVIGTGKKITLECSQTMGHDKMYWYQQDPGMELHLIHYSYGVNSTEKGDLSSESTVSRIRTEHFPLTLESARPSHTSQYLCASSNREQFFGPGTRLTVL.